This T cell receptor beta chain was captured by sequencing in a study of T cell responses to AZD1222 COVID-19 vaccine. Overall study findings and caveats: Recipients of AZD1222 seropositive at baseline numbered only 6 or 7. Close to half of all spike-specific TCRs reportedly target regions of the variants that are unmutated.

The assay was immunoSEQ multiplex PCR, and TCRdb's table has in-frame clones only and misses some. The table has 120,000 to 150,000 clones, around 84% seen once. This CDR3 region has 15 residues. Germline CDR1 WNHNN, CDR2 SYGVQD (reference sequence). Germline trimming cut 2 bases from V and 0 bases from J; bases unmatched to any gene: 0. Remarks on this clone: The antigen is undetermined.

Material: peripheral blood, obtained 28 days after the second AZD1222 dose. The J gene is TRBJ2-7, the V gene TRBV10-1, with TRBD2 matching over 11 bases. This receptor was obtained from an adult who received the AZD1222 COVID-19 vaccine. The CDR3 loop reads CASSEGLAGSYEQYF. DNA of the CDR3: TGCGCCAGCAGTGAGGGACTAGCGGGCTCCTACGAGCAGTACTTC.